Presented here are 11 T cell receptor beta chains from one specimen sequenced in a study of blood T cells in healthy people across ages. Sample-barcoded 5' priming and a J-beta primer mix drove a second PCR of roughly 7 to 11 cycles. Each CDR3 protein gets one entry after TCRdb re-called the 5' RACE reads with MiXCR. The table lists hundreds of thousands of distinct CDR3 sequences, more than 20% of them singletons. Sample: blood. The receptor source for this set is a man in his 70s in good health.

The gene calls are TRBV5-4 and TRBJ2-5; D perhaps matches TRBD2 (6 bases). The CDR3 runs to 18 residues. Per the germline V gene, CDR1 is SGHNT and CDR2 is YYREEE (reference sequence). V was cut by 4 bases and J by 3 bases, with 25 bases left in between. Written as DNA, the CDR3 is TGTGCCAGCAGCACCGGGATCCGGACCGGGAGCCTTGAAGAGACCCAGTACTTC. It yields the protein CASSTGIRTGSLEETQYF.

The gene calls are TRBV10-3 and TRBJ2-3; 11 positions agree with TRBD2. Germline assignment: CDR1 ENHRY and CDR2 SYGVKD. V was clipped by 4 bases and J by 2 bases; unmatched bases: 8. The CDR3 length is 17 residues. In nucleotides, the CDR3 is TGTGCCATCAGTGGCAAATTACTAGCGGGAGACACAGATACGCAGTATTTT. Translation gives CAISGKLLAGDTDTQYF.

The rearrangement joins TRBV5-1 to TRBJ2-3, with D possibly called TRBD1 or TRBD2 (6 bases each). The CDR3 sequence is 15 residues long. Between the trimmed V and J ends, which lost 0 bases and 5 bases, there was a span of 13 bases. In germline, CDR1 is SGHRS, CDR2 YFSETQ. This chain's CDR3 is CASSLASRDIDTQYF. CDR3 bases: TGCGCCAGCAGCTTGGCCTCGCGGGACATAGATACGCAGTATTTT.

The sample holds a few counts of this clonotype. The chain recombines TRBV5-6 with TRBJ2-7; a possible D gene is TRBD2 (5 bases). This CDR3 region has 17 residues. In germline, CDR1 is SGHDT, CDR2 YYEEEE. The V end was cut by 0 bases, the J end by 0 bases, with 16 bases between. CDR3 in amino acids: CASSLALSGLASYEQYF. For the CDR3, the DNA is TGTGCCAGCAGCTTGGCCTTAAGCGGCCTGGCCTCCTACGAGCAGTACTTC.

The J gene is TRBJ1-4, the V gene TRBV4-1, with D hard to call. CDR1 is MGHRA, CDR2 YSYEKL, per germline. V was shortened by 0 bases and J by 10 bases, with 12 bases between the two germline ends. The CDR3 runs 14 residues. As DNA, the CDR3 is TGCGCCAGCAGCCAAGATATTTACATCCGAAAACTGTTTTTT. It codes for CASSQDIYIRKLFF.

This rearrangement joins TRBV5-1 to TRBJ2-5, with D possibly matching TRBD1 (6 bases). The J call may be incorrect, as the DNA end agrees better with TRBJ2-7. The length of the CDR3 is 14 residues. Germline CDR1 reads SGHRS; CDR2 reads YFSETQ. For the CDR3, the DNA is TGCGCCAGCAGCCATACCGGGACAAACTACGAGCAGTACTTC. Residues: CASSHTGTNYEQYF.

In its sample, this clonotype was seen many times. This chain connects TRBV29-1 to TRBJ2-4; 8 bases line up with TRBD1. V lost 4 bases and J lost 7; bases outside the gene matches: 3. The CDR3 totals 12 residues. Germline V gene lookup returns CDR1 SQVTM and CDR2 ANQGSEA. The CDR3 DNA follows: TGCAGCGTTGTGAGACAGGGGAACATTCAGTACTTC. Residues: CSVVRQGNIQYF.

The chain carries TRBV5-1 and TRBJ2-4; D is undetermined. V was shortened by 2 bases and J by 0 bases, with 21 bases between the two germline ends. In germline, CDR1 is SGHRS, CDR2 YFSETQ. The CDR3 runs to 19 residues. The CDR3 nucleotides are TGCGCCAGCAGCTTAGGTCCCCAGGAATTCACGCTAGCCAAAAACATTCAGTACTTC. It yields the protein CASSLGPQEFTLAKNIQYF.

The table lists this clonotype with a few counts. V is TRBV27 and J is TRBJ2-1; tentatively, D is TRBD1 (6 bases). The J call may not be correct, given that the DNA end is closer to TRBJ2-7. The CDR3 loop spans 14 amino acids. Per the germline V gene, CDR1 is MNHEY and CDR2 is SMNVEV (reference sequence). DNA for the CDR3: TGTGCCAGCAACCTACAGGGTCCCGGCGGCGAGCAGTACTTC. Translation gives CASNLQGPGGEQYF.

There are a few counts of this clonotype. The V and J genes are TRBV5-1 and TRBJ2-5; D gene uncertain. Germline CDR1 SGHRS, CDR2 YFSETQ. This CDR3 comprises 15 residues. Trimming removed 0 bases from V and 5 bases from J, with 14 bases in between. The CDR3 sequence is CASSLVPGKSETQYF. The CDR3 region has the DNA TGCGCCAGCAGCTTGGTGCCAGGCAAATCGGAGACCCAGTACTTC.

CDR3 nucleotide sequence: TGCGCCAGCAGCCAAGACGGCAGGGACTACGAGCAGTACTTC. Residues: CASSQDGRDYEQYF. The chain is built from TRBV4-1 and TRBJ2-5; perhaps TRBD1 as D (5 bases). The J call is doubtful: the DNA matches TRBJ2-7 better. The CDR3 is 14 amino acids. Per the germline V gene, CDR1 is MGHRA and CDR2 is YSYEKL.